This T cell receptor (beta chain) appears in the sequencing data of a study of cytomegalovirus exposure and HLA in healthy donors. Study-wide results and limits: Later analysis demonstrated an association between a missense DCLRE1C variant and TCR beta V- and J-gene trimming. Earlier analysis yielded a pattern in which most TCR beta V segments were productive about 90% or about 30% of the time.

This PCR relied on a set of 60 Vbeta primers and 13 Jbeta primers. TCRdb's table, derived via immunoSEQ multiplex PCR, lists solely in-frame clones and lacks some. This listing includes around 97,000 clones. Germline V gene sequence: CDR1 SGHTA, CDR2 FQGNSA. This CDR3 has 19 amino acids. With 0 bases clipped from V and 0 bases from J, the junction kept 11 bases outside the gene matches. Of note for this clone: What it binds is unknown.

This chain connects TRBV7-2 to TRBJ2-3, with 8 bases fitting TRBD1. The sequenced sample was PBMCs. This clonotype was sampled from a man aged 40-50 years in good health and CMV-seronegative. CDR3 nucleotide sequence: TGTGCCAGCAGCTTAGCGCGGAGGACAGGGCGGAAGAGCACAGATACGCAGTATTTT. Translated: CASSLARRTGRKSTDTQYF.